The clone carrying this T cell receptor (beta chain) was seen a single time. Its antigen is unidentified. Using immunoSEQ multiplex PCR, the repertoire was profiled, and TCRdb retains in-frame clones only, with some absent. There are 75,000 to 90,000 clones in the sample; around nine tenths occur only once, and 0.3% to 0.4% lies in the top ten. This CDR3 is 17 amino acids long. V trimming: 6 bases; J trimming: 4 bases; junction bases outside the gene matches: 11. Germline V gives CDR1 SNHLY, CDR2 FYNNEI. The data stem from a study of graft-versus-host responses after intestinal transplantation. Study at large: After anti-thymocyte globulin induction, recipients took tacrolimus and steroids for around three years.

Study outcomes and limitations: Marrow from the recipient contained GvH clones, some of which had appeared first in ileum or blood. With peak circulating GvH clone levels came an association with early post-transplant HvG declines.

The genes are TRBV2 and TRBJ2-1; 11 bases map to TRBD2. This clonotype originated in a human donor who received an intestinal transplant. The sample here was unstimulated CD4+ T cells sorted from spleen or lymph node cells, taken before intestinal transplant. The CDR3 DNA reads TGTGCCAGCAGCCTCATAGCGGGGGGGCCGCAATACAATGAGCAGTTCTTC. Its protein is CASSLIAGGPQYNEQFF.